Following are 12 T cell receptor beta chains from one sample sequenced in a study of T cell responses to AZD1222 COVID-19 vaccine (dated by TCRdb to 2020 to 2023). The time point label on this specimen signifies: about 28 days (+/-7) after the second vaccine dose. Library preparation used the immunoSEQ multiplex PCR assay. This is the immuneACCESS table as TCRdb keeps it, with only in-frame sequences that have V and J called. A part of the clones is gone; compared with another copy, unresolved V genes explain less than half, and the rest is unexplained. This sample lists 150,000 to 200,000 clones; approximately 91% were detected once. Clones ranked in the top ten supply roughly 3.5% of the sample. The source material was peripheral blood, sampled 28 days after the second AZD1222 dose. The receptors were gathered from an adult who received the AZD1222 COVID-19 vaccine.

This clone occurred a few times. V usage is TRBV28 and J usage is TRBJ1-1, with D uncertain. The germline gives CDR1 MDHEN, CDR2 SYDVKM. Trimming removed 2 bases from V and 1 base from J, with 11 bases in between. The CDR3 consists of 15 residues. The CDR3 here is CASSLPLWRNTEAFF. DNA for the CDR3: TGTGCCAGCAGTTTACCGCTGTGGAGGAACACTGAAGCTTTCTTT.

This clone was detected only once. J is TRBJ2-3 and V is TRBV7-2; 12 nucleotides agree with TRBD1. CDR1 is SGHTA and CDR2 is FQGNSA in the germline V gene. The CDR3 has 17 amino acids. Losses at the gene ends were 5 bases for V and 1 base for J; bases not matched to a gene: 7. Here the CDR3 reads CASSPGTGGRGTDTQYF. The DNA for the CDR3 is TGTGCCAGCAGCCCCGGGACAGGGGGCCGGGGCACAGATACGCAGTATTTT.

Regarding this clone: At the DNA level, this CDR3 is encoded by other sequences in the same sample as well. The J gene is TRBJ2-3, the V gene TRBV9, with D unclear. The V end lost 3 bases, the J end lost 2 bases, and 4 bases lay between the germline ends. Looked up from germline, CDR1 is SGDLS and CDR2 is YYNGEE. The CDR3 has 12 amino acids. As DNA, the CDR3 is TGTGCCAGCAGCGGTGACACAGATACGCAGTATTTT. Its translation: CASSGDTDTQYF.

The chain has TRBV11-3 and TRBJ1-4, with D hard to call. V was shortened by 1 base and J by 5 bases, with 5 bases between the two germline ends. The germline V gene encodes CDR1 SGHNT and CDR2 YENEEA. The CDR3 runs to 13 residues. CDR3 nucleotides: TGTGCCAGCAGCTTAGTCAGGAATGAAAAACTGTTTTTT. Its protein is CASSLVRNEKLFF.

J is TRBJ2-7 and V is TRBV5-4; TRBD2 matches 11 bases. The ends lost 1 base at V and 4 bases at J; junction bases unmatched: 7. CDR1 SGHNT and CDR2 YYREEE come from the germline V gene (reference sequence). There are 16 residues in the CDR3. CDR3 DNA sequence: TGTGCCAGCAGCTTGATGACTAGCGGGGTGCCGTACGAGCAGTACTTC. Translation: CASSLMTSGVPYEQYF.

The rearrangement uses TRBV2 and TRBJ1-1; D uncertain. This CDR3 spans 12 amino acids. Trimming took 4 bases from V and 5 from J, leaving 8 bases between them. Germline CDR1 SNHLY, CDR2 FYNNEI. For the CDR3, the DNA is TGTGCCAGCAGTGGGAGGTGGACTGAAGCTTTCTTT. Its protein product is CASSGRWTEAFF.

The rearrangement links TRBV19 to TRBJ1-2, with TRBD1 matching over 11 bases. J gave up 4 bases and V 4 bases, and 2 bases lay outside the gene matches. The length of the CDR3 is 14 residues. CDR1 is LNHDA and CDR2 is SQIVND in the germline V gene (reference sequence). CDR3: CASSTGTGGYGYTF. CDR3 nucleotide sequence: TGTGCCAGTAGTACCGGGACAGGGGGCTATGGCTACACCTTC.

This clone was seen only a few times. The CDR3 region is CASSLAPGNYGYTF. The CDR3 DNA reads TGCGCCAGCAGCTTGGCTCCAGGAAACTATGGCTACACCTTC. J is TRBJ1-2 and V is TRBV5-1; D remains ambiguous. Germline values: CDR1 SGHRS, CDR2 YFSETQ. The CDR3 has 14 residues. The ends were cut back, 0 bases at V and 2 bases at J, with 8 bases in the middle.

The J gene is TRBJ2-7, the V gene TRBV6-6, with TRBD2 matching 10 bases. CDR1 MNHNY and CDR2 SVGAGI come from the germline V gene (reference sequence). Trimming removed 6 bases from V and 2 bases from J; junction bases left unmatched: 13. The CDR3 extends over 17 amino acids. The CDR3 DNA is TGTGCCAGCAGCCGACGGACTAGCGGCCCACCCCCCTACGAGCAGTACTTC. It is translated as CASSRRTSGPPPYEQYF.

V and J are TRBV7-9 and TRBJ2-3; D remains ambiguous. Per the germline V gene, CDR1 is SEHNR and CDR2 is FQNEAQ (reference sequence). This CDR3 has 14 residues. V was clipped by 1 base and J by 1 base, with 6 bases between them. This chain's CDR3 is CASSLGWGTDTQYF. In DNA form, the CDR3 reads TGTGCCAGCAGCTTAGGTTGGGGCACAGATACGCAGTATTTT. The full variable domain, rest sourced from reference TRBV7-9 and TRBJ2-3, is DTGVSQNPRHKITKRGQNVTFRCDPISEHNRLYWYRQTLGQGPEFLTYFQNEAQLEKSRLLSDRFSAERPKGSFSTLEIQRTEQGDSAMYLCASSLGWGTDTQYFGPGTRLTVL.

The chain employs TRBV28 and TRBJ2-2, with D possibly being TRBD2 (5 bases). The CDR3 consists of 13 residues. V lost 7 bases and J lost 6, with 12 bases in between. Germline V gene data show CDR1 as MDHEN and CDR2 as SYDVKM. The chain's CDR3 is CASTSPGSGELFF. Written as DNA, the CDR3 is TGTGCCAGCACTTCCCCGGGGTCCGGGGAGCTGTTTTTT.

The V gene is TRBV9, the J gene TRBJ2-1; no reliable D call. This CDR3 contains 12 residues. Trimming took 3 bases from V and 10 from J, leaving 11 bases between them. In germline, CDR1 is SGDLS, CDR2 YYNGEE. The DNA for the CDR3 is TGTGCCAGCAGCGCTCCGGGCCTCGAGCAGTTCTTC. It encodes CASSAPGLEQFF. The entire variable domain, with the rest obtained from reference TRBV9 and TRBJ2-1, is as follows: DSGVTQTPKHLITATGQRVTLRCSPRSGDLSVYWYQQSLDQGLQFLIQYYNGEERAKGNILERFSAQQFPDLHSELNLSSLELGDSALYFCASSAPGLEQFFGPGTRLTVL.